A selection of T cell receptor beta chains follows, all from one sample in a study of T cell responses to AZD1222 COVID-19 vaccine. Generated by immunoSEQ multiplex PCR, the TCRdb table keeps only in-frame clones and is missing some. The table has 150,000 to 250,000 clones, 85% to 95% seen once; the top ten hold over 0.95%. Sequenced material: peripheral blood, taken 28 days after the second AZD1222 dose. These receptor sequences come from an adult who received the AZD1222 COVID-19 vaccine. CDR3s include the opening cysteine and the closing phenylalanine or tryptophan. A D gene is named only where the DNA matches it firmly. Expanded clones are given a class, and other clones once, few, many or no size at all.

-,TRBV12-3/TRBV12-4,-,TRBJ2-6,TGTGCCAGCCGCAATACTGGGGCCAACGTCCTGACTTTC,CASRNTGANVLTF
-,TRBV6-2/TRBV6-3,TRBD1,TRBJ1-5,TGTGCCAGCAGTTACGGCACAGGGGGAGAATTAGGACAGCCCCAGCATTTT,CASSYGTGGELGQPQHF
-,TRBV6-6,-,TRBJ2-1,TGTGCCAGCAGTTCAGACAGCCGCGGAAGCCCCGAGCAGTTCTTC,CASSSDSRGSPEQFF
-,TRBV30,-,TRBJ2-3,TGTGCCTGGAGTGTAGATACGCAGTATTTT,CAWSVDTQYF
-,TRBV3-1/TRBV3-2,TRBD2,TRBJ2-3,TGTGCCAGCAGCCCCCTCGGTAGCGGGGGACCCACAGATACGCAGTATTTT,CASSPLGSGGPTDTQYF
-,TRBV11-2,-,TRBJ1-5,TGTGCCACCCCCAAGAGGGGTTTACATAGCAATCAGCCCCAGCATTTT,CATPKRGLHSNQPQHF
-,TRBV9,TRBD1,TRBJ1-5,TGTGCCAGCAGCCCGGGACAGGGACCTTGGCCCCAGCATTTT,CASSPGQGPWPQHF
-,TRBV7-9,-,TRBJ2-7,TGTGCCAGCAGCGTCAGTAGCTCCTACGAGCAGTACTTC,CASSVSSSYEQYF
-,TRBV4-1,-,TRBJ1-5,TGCGCCAGCAGCCAAGTTGCGGTCGGCAATCAGCCCCAGCATTTT,CASSQVAVGNQPQHF
-,TRBV6-5,-,TRBJ1-5,TGTTCCCCCCTAGGGCCAGAGCTCAATCAGCCCCAGCATTTT,CSPLGPELNQPQHF
-,TRBV3-1/TRBV3-2,-,TRBJ1-2,TGTGCCAGCAGCCAAGGGGACGCCCGAAGGTTC,CASSQGDARRF
-,TRBV7-6,TRBD2,TRBJ2-1,TGTGCCAGCAGCTTAATTCCCGGGGGGGCGTCAAATGAGCAGTTCTTC,CASSLIPGGASNEQFF
-,TRBV6-1,-,TRBJ2-7,TGTGCCAGCAGTGAAGGAAGCCTCGGCTACGAGCAGTACTTC,CASSEGSLGYEQYF
few,TRBV7-8,TRBD1,TRBJ1-1,TGTGCCAGCAGCATGGGACAGGGCGAGACTGAAGCTTTCTTT,CASSMGQGETEAFF
-,TRBV19,-,TRBJ1-1,TGTGCCAGTAGGGTACAGGCCTTAGCGAACACTGAAGCTTTCTTT,CASRVQALANTEAFF
-,TRBV5-1,TRBD1,TRBJ2-7,TGCGCCAGCAGTTACCGGGACAGAAGCAACGAGCAGTACTTC,CASSYRDRSNEQYF